These 22 T cell receptor beta chains were all obtained from the same sample, sequenced in a study of vaccination and CD4 T cells after COVID-19. Cultured CD4+ T-cell DNA underwent Oncomine TCR Beta short-read sequencing. Cultures of CD4+ T cells served as the source for extracting genomic DNA. TCRdb used MiXCR to reprocess the PCR reads, holding one entry per CDR3 protein. The sample has 8,000 to 10,000 distinct CDR3 sequences; about 35% are singletons. Treatment indicated: roughly nine-day PBMC culture with coronavirus spike peptide pools or control peptides (ViraFEST assay). Researchers collected the unexposed donor's CD4+ T cells before the COVID-19 pandemic (2011-2018). For these TCRs, the target antigens are not known. Sample: CD4+ T cells from blood, cultured in vitro. The receptors stem from a human donor in good health.

The CDR3 coding sequence is TGTGCCAGCAGCTTGGCGAACAGCGTCTGGGGGTACAATGAGCAGTTCTTC. Its protein product is CASSLANSVWGYNEQFF. The chain couples TRBV5-4 to TRBJ2-1, with D perhaps being TRBD1 or TRBD2 (5 bases each). V gave up 0 bases and J gave up 4 bases, with 17 bases separating them. The germline gives CDR1 SGHNT, CDR2 YYREEE (reference sequence). This CDR3 contains 17 residues. The whole variable domain, filled in from reference TRBV5-4 and TRBJ2-1, reads ETGVTQSPTHLIKTRGQQVTLRCSSQSGHNTVSWYQQALGQGPQFIFQYYREEENGRGNFPPRFSGLQFPNYSSELNVNALELDDSALYLCASSLANSVWGYNEQFFGPGTRLTVL.

This chain uses TRBV5-1 with TRBJ2-5; perhaps TRBD1 as D (5 bases). V was clipped by 5 bases and J by 1 base, with 9 bases between them. Germline values: CDR1 SGHRS, CDR2 YFSETQ. The CDR3 has 13 amino acids. CDR3 nucleotide sequence: TGCGCCAGCAGTTTAGGGGCCCAAGAGACCCAGTACTTC. This sequence encodes CASSLGAQETQYF.

The chain carries TRBV4-1 and TRBJ2-7; 9 nucleotides agree with TRBD2. Germline V CDR1 and CDR2: MGHRA, YSYEKL. The CDR3 has 17 residues. J lost 6 bases, V lost 3 bases, and 15 bases had no gene match. CDR3 region: CASSQVLAGVPTGEQYF. The DNA for the CDR3 is TGCGCCAGCAGCCAGGTACTAGCGGGCGTACCCACCGGCGAGCAGTACTTC.

The chain recombines TRBV6-5 with TRBJ2-3; D may be TRBD2 (5 bases). CDR1 MNHEY and CDR2 SVGAGI come from the germline V gene. V lost 2 bases and J lost 5, with 8 bases in between. The CDR3 has 13 amino acids. CDR3 bases: TGTGCCAGCAGTTACGGACTCGGAGATACGCAGTATTTT. This translates into CASSYGLGDTQYF.

The chain joins TRBV27 to TRBJ1-1; unclear D gene. V was cut by 3 bases and J by 1 base, with 6 bases left in between. The germline V gene encodes CDR1 MNHEY and CDR2 SMNVEV (reference sequence). The CDR3 has 13 residues. CDR3: CASSFLSNTEAFF. The CDR3 bases are TGTGCCAGCAGTTTCCTTTCGAACACTGAAGCTTTCTTT.

V is TRBV7-8 and J is TRBJ2-1, with TRBD1 matching over 9 bases. Trimming cost V 5 bases and J 8 bases; bases outside gene matches: 7. The CDR3 is made up of 14 amino acids. Germline CDR1 reads SGHVS; CDR2 reads FQNEAQ. The CDR3 here is CASSNRDRVHEQFF. In nucleotides, the CDR3 is TGTGCCAGCAGCAACCGGGACAGGGTGCATGAGCAGTTCTTC.

This clonotype was picked up a small number of times. The V gene is TRBV20-1, the J gene TRBJ1-5; 7 bases match TRBD1. After removal of 6 bases from V and 9 bases from J, the junction contained 14 bases not matched to a gene. CDR1 is DFQATT, CDR2 SNEGSKA, per germline (reference sequence). The CDR3 is 14 residues long. CDR3: CSAVLSTGERPQHF. The CDR3 DNA follows: TGCAGTGCGGTTTTATCTACAGGGGAAAGGCCCCAGCATTTT.

The table lists this clonotype with a count of one. The chain uses TRBV7-2 and TRBJ2-3; 7 nucleotides align to TRBD2. The CDR3 extends over 15 amino acids. Germline values: CDR1 SGHTA, CDR2 FQGNSA. The trim removed 1 base at V and 5 bases at J, leaving 6 bases unmatched. CDR3 residues: CASSLGSGGGDTQYF. The DNA of the CDR3 is TGTGCCAGCAGCTTAGGTTCGGGGGGAGGAGATACGCAGTATTTT.

The V call is TRBV21-1, the J call TRBJ2-7; TRBD1, as called in the table, went unchecked against the DNA. TRBV21-1 is termed a pseudogene. The CDR3 loop spans 14 amino acids. CDR3 bases: TGTGTCAGCAGCACCCGGGAGAGGGACTACGAGCAGTACTTC. It translates to CVSSTRERDYEQYF.

The chain is built from TRBV28 and TRBJ2-5; perhaps TRBD1 as D (5 bases). Trimming stripped 6 bases from V and 1 base from J, with 12 bases between. CDR1 is MDHEN, CDR2 SYDVKM, per germline. The CDR3 covers 14 residues. The CDR3 coding sequence is TGTGCCAGCAGATCCGCAGGGTTCCAAGAGACCCAGTACTTC. Translating gives CASRSAGFQETQYF.

V and J are TRBV7-3 and TRBJ2-7; the match to TRBD1 covers 10 bases. The CDR3 is made up of 16 amino acids. The V and J ends lost 1 base and 0 bases, in that order; junction bases with no gene match: 3. The germline CDR1 and CDR2 sequences are SGHTA and FQGTGA. The CDR3 loop reads CASSLKGTGVSYEQYF. The CDR3 nucleotides read TGTGCCAGCAGCTTAAAGGGGACAGGGGTCTCCTACGAGCAGTACTTC.

The gene calls are TRBV28 and TRBJ2-1; TRBD2 matches 7 bases. V dropped 1 base and J dropped 6; count of bases not matched to a gene: 9. CDR1 is MDHEN, CDR2 SYDVKM, per germline. The CDR3 spans 16 residues. The CDR3 bases are TGTGCCAGCAGTTTATATGCGGGAGCTACTCTCAATGAGCAGTTCTTC. Translation: CASSLYAGATLNEQFF.

This clonotype came up a few times. The chain joins TRBV20-1 to TRBJ2-7; D possibly corresponds to TRBD2 (6 bases). Germline V lookup: CDR1 DFQATT, CDR2 SNEGSKA (reference sequence). V was clipped by 2 bases and J by 4 bases, with 12 bases between them. CDR3 size: 13 residues. In DNA, the CDR3 is TGCAGTGCTAGACCCGGCGGGACGTACGAGCAGTACTTC. It is translated as CSARPGGTYEQYF.

The chain is built from TRBV28 and TRBJ2-7; D is unresolved. Between the trimmed V and J ends, which lost 8 bases and 1 base, there was a span of 12 bases. Germline CDR1 MDHEN, CDR2 SYDVKM. The CDR3 is made up of 13 amino acids. CDR3 protein: CASDGGLSYEQYF. The CDR3, as DNA: TGTGCCAGCGATGGCGGCTTGTCCTACGAGCAGTACTTC. The full variable domain, in which reference TRBV28 and TRBJ2-7 provide the parts outside the CDR3, is DVKVTQSSRYLVKRTGEKVFLECVQDMDHENMFWYRQDPGLGLRLIYFSYDVKMKEKGDIPEGYSVSREKKERFSLILESASTNQTSMYLCASDGGLSYEQYFGPGTRLTVT.

The gene calls are TRBV6-2 or TRBV6-3 and TRBJ2-7; a weak D match, TRBD2 (6 bases). Germline lookup yields CDR1 MNHEY and CDR2 SVGEGT. This CDR3 is 12 amino acids long. In DNA form, the CDR3 reads TGTGCTAGGCGGGACCCGATCTACGAGCAGTACTTC. Translated, it gives CARRDPIYEQYF.

The chain combines TRBV7-6 with TRBJ1-3; no definite D call. This CDR3 has 12 residues. From germline, CDR1 is SGHVS and CDR2 FNYEAQ. The germline V and J ends were trimmed by 3 bases and 2 bases, with 2 bases remaining between them. The CDR3 sequence: CASSFPGNTIYF. CDR3 bases: TGTGCCAGCAGCTTCCCTGGAAACACCATATATTTT.

The chain carries TRBV27 and TRBJ2-1; TRBD2 aligns across 10 bases. V lost 2 bases to trimming and J lost 3 bases; unmatched junction nucleotides: 4. The germline CDR1 and CDR2 sequences are MNHEY and SMNVEV (reference sequence). CDR3 length equals 16 residues. CDR3 amino acids: CASSLRTSGGYNEQFF. The CDR3 DNA reads TGTGCCAGCAGTTTAAGGACTAGCGGTGGCTACAATGAGCAGTTCTTC.

The CDR3 sequence is CASSSQGRGYTF. The CDR3 nucleotides are TGTGCCAGCAGTTCTCAGGGGAGAGGCTACACCTTC. This chain joins TRBV28 and TRBJ1-2; possibly TRBD1 for D (6 bases). This CDR3 region has 12 residues. The germline CDR1 and CDR2 sequences are MDHEN and SYDVKM. Trimming removed 4 bases from V and 8 bases from J, with 11 bases in between.

This clonotype has only a few counts. This chain uses TRBV20-1 with TRBJ2-3; 15 bases match TRBD2. Trimming removed 0 bases from V and 3 bases from J; junction bases left unmatched: 10. This CDR3 spans 19 amino acids. The germline V gene encodes CDR1 DFQATT and CDR2 SNEGSKA (reference sequence). In DNA form, the CDR3 reads TGCAGTGCTAGAGATAGGGGGACTAGCGGGAGGATTAGGACAGATACGCAGTATTTT. The encoded protein is CSARDRGTSGRIRTDTQYF.

The chain links TRBV12-3 or TRBV12-4 to TRBJ1-3; D unresolved. The CDR3 covers 15 residues. V was trimmed by 7 bases and J by 0 bases, leaving 13 bases between them. The CDR3 DNA is TGTGCCAGCACCCTCAGGACCTTCTCTGGAAACACCATATATTTT. Translating it yields CASTLRTFSGNTIYF.

The rearrangement links TRBV7-8 to TRBJ1-6; perhaps TRBD1 as D (5 bases). Trimming took off 5 bases at V and 8 bases at J, with 16 bases between the two ends. This CDR3 region has 15 residues. CDR1 and CDR2 (germline): SGHVS, FQNEAQ. In nucleotides, the CDR3 is TGTGCCAGCAGCGGACCGGGACTTGAGGATTCACCCCTCCACTTT. Amino acids: CASSGPGLEDSPLHF.

This clonotype was seen more than once but under ten times. The chain links TRBV19 to TRBJ1-5; 7 nucleotides agree with TRBD1. CDR3 length: 13 amino acids. The germline V gene has CDR1 LNHDA and CDR2 SQIVND (reference sequence). The J segment lost 6 bases and the V segment lost 5 bases, leaving 4 bases of the junction unmatched. CDR3 DNA: TGTGCCAGTAGTTTCGACAGGGTTCAGCCCCAGCATTTT. It codes for CASSFDRVQPQHF.